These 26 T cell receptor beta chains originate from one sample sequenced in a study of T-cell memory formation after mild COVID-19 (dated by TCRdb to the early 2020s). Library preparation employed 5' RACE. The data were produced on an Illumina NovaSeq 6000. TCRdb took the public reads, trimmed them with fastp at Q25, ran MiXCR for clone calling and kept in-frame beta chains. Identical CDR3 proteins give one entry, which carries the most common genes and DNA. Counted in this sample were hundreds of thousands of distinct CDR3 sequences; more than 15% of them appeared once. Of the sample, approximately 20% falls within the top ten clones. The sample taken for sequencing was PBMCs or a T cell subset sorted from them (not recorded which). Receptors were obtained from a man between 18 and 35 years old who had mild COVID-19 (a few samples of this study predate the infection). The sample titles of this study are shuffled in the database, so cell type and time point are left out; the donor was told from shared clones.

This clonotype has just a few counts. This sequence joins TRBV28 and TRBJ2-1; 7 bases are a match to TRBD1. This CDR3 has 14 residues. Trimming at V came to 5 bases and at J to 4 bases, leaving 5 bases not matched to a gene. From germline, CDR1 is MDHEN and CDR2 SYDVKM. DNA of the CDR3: TGTGCCAGCAGTACGGACAGGCCGTACAATGAGCAGTTCTTC. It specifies CASSTDRPYNEQFF.

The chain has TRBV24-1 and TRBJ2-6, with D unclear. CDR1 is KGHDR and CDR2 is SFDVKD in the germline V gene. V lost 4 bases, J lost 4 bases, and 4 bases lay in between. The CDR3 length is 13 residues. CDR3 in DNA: TGTGCCACCAGTGAGGCCGGGGCCAACGTCCTGACTTTC. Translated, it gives CATSEAGANVLTF.

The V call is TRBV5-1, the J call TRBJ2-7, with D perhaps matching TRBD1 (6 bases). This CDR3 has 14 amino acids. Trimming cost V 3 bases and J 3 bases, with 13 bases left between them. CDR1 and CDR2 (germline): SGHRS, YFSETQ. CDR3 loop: CASSSPLDSYEQYF. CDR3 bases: TGCGCCAGCAGCTCCCCGCTGGACAGCTACGAGCAGTACTTC.

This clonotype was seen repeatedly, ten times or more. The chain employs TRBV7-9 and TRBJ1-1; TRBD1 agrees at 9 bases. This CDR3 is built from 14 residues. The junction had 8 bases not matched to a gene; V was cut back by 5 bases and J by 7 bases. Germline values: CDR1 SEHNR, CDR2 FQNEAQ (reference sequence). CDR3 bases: TGTGCCAGCAGCCTAACAGGGGGCGAGGGTGAAGCTTTCTTT. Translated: CASSLTGGEGEAFF.

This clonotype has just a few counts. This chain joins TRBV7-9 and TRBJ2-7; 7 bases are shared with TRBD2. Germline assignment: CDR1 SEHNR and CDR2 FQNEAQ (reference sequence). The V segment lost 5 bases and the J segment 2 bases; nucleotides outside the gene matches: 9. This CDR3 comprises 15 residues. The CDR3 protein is CASSPGGGRTYEQYF. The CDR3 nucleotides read TGTGCCAGCAGCCCGGGGGGAGGACGAACCTACGAGCAGTACTTC.

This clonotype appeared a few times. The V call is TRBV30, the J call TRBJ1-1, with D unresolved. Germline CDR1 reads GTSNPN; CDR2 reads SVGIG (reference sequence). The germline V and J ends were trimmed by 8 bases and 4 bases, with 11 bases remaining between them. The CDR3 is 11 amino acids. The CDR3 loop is CALVGSTEAFF. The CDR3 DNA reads TGTGCCCTAGTGGGGAGCACTGAAGCTTTCTTT.

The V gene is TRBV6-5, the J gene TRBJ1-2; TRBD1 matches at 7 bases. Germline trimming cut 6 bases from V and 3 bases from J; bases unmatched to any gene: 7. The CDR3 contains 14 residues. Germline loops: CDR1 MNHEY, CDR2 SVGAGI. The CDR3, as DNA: TGTGCCAGCAGCCGGGACAGTTCTCACTATGGCTACACCTTC. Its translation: CASSRDSSHYGYTF.

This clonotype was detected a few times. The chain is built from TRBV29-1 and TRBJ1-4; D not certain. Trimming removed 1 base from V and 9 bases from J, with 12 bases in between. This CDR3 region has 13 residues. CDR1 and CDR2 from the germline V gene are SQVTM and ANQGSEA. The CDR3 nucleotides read TGCAGCGTTGAAGTTGTCTCCGCGAAAAAACTGTTTTTT. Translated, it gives CSVEVVSAKKLFF.

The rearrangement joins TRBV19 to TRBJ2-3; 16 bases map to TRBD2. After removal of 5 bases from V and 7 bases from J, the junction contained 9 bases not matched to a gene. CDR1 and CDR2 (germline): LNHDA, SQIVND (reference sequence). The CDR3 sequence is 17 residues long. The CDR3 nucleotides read TGTGCCAGTAGTCTTGGGACTAGCGGGGGGGCCGTATATACGCAGTATTTT. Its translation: CASSLGTSGGAVYTQYF.

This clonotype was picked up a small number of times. The CDR3 reads CASSVMGSAYEQYF. The CDR3 nucleotides are TGTGCCAGCAGCGTCATGGGGTCGGCCTACGAGCAGTACTTC. This chain links TRBV9 with TRBJ2-7; D uncertain. The V end was cut by 2 bases, the J end by 2 bases, with 11 bases between. The CDR3 is made up of 14 amino acids. The germline V gene encodes CDR1 SGDLS and CDR2 YYNGEE.

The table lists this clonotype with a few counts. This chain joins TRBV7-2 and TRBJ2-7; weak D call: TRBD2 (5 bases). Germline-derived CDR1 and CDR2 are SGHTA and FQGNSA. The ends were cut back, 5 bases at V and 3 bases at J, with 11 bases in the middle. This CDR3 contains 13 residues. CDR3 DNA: TGTGCCAGCAGCGCCCGACGGGACTACGAGCAGTACTTC. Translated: CASSARRDYEQYF. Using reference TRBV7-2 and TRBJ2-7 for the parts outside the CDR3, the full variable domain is GAGVSQSPSNKVTEKGKDVELRCDPISGHTALYWYRQSLGQGLEFLIYFQGNSAPDKSGLPSDRFSAERTGGSVSTLTIQRTQQEDSAVYLCASSARRDYEQYFGPGTRLTVT.

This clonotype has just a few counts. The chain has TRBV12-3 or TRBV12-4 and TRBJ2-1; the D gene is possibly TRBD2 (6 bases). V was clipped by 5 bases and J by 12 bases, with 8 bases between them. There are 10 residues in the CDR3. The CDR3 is CASSGTGQFF. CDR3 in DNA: TGTGCCAGCAGTGGGACTGGGCAGTTCTTC.

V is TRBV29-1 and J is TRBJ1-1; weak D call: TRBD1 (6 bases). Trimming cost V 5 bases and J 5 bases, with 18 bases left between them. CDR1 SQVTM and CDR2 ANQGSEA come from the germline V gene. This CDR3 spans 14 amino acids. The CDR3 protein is CSVPIYWGRTEAFF. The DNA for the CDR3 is TGCAGCGTTCCCATATACTGGGGGCGGACTGAAGCTTTCTTT.

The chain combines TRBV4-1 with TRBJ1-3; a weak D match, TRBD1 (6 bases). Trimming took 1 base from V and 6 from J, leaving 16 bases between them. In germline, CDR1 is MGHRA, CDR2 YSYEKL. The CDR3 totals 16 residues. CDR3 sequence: CASSQGLRTVANTIYF. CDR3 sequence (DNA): TGCGCCAGCAGCCAAGGGCTAAGGACAGTGGCAAACACCATATATTTT.

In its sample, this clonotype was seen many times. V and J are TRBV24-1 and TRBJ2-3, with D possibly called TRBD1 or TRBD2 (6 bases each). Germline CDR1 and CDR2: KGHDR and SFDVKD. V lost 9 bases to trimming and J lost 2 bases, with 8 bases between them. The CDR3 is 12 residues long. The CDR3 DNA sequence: TGTGCCACCGGGGGGCTCACAGATACGCAGTATTTT. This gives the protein CATGGLTDTQYF.

CDR3 sequence (DNA): TGCGCCAGCAGCCAAGGGTCCGGTCACAGATCCTACGAGCAGTACTTC. As protein: CASSQGSGHRSYEQYF. The chain combines TRBV4-1 with TRBJ2-7, with unresolved D. V lost 1 base and J 1 base, leaving 14 bases between the germline ends. Looked up from germline, CDR1 is MGHRA and CDR2 is YSYEKL. This CDR3 contains 16 residues.

CDR3 in amino acids: CASSHTLAGALRIQYF. CDR3 sequence (DNA): TGTGCCAGCAGTCACACTCTAGCGGGGGCGCTCAGGATCCAGTACTTC. This rearrangement joins TRBV12-3 or TRBV12-4 to TRBJ2-5, with 10 bases fitting TRBD2. The ends lost 5 bases at V and 10 bases at J; junction bases unmatched: 16. CDR3 size: 16 residues.

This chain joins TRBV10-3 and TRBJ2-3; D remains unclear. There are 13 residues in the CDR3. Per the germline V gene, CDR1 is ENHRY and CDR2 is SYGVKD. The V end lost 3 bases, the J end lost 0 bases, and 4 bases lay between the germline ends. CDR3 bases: TGTGCCATCAGTGAACTGAGCACAGATACGCAGTATTTT. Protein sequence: CAISELSTDTQYF.

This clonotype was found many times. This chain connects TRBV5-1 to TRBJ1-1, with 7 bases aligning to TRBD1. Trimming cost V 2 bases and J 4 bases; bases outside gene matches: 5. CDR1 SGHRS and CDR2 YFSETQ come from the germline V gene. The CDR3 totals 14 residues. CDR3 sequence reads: CASSFRTGGTEAFF. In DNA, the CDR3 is TGCGCCAGCAGCTTCAGGACAGGAGGCACTGAAGCTTTCTTT.

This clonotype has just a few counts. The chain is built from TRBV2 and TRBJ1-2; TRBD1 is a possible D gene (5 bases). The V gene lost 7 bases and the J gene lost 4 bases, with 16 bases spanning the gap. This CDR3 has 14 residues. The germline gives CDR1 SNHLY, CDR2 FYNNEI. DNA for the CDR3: TGTGCCAGCATCCCGCCCGACGGGGGCTATGGCTACACCTTC. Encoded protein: CASIPPDGGYGYTF.

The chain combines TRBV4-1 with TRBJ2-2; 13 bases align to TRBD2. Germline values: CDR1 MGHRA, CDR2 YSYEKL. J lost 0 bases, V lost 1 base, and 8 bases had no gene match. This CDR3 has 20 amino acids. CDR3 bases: TGCGCCAGCAGCCAAGTATTAGGGACTAGCGGGAACGCGAACACCGGGGAGCTGTTTTTT. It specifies CASSQVLGTSGNANTGELFF.

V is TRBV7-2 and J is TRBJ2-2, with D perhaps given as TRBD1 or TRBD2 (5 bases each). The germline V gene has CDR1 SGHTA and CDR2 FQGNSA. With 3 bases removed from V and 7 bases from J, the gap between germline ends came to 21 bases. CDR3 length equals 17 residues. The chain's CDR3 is CASSFLFGGRAIGELFF. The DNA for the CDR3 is TGTGCCAGCAGCTTCCTCTTTGGGGGTCGGGCGATCGGGGAGCTGTTTTTT. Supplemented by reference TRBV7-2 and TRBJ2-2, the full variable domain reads GAGVSQSPSNKVTEKGKDVELRCDPISGHTALYWYRQSLGQGLEFLIYFQGNSAPDKSGLPSDRFSAERTGGSVSTLTIQRTQQEDSAVYLCASSFLFGGRAIGELFFGEGSRLTVL.

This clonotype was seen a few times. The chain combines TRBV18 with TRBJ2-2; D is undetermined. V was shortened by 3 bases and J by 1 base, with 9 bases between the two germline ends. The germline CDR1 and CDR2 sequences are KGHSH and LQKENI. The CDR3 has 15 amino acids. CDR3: CASSPFEENTGELFF. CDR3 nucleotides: TGTGCCAGCTCACCCTTTGAAGAGAACACCGGGGAGCTGTTTTTT.

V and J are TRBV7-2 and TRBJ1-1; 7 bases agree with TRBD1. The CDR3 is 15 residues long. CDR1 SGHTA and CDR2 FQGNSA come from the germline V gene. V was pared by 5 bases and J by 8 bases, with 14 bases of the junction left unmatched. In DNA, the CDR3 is TGTGCCAGCAGCCGGGGGACAGTGCCCGTGGTGGAAGCTTTCTTT. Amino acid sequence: CASSRGTVPVVEAFF. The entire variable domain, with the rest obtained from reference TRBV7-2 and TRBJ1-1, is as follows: GAGVSQSPSNKVTEKGKDVELRCDPISGHTALYWYRQSLGQGLEFLIYFQGNSAPDKSGLPSDRFSAERTGGSVSTLTIQRTQQEDSAVYLCASSRGTVPVVEAFFGQGTRLTVV.

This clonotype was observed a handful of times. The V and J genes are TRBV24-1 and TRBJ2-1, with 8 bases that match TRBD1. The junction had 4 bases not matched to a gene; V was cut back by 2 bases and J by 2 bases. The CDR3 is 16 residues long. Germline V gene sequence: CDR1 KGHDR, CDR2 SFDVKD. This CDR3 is CATSDSDRGAYNEQFF. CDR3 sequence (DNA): TGTGCCACCAGTGATTCAGACAGGGGAGCCTACAATGAGCAGTTCTTC.

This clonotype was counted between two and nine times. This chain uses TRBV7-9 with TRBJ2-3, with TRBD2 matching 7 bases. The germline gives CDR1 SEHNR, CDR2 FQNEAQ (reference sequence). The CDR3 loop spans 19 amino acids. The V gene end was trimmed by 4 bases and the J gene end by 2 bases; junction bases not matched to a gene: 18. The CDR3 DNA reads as TGTGCCAGCAGCTCTCCCGTCCCGACTAGCCAGTTCCTCACAGATACGCAGTATTTT. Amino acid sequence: CASSSPVPTSQFLTDTQYF.